The rows below give T cell receptor beta chains drawn from one sample of a study of blood T cells in healthy people across ages. TCRdb processed the 5' RACE reads anew with MiXCR; each CDR3 protein has one entry. Here the sample spans 1.2 million to 1.5 million distinct CDR3 sequences, 59% being singletons. The specimen was blood. The source is a man aged 18 to 29 in good health. Each CDR3 is given with its conserved first and last residue. A D gene is named only where the DNA matches it firmly. Clone size is not always given. Where it is, it says once, few, many or a class for expanded clones.

cdr3_nt: TGTGCCATCAGCCCCGGCCGAGCGGGAGGCAGGATCCATGAGCAGTTCTTC; cdr3_aa: CAISPGRAGGRIHEQFF; v_call: TRBV10-3; j_call: TRBJ2-1; clone_size: -; d_call: TRBD2
cdr3_nt: TGCAGCGTTGAAAAATCAGGAAGCCAAGAGACCCAGTACTTC; cdr3_aa: CSVEKSGSQETQYF; v_call: TRBV29-1; j_call: TRBJ2-5; clone_size: -; d_call: -
cdr3_nt: TGTGCCAGCAGCTCCCGGACTGGGGTTGAGACCCAGTACTTC; cdr3_aa: CASSSRTGVETQYF; v_call: TRBV7-2; j_call: TRBJ2-5; clone_size: -; d_call: -
cdr3_nt: TGTGCCAGCAGCCGCCTGACTAGCGGGACCAATGAGCAGTTCTTC; cdr3_aa: CASSRLTSGTNEQFF; v_call: TRBV4-2; j_call: TRBJ2-1; clone_size: -; d_call: TRBD2
cdr3_nt: TGCAGCGAGCGGGACAGCCGGGGAGAGACCCAGTACTTC; cdr3_aa: CSERDSRGETQYF; v_call: TRBV29-1; j_call: TRBJ2-5; clone_size: few; d_call: -
cdr3_nt: TGTGCCAGCAGCGGCCAGGGCTTGACGAGCTCTGGGGCCAACGTCCTGACTTTC; cdr3_aa: CASSGQGLTSSGANVLTF; v_call: TRBV9; j_call: TRBJ2-6; clone_size: -; d_call: -
cdr3_nt: TGTGCCAGCAGCTCGGACAGGGTCTCAGGATACAATGGCTACACCTTC; cdr3_aa: CASSSDRVSGYNGYTF; v_call: TRBV5-6; j_call: TRBJ1-2; clone_size: few; d_call: TRBD1
cdr3_nt: TGTGCCAGCTCACCCGGGACCACCCGGGACTATGAGCAGTTCTTC; cdr3_aa: CASSPGTTRDYEQFF; v_call: TRBV18; j_call: TRBJ2-1; clone_size: -; d_call: -
cdr3_nt: TGTGCCATCAGTGAGTCCCCCTTCAGCGCGGATCAGCCCCAGCATTTT; cdr3_aa: CAISESPFSADQPQHF; v_call: TRBV10-3; j_call: TRBJ1-5; clone_size: -; d_call: -
cdr3_nt: TGCGCCAGCAGCCAAAAAGGGGACAGGCGCACTGAAGCTTTCTTT; cdr3_aa: CASSQKGDRRTEAFF; v_call: TRBV4-1; j_call: TRBJ1-1; clone_size: -; d_call: TRBD1
cdr3_nt: TGTGCCAGCAGCAGTACGCAGGGTCACTCCTACGAGCAGTACTTC; cdr3_aa: CASSSTQGHSYEQYF; v_call: TRBV21-1; j_call: TRBJ2-7; clone_size: -; d_call: -
cdr3_nt: TGTGCCAGCAGCCCTTCAACAGGGGGCTTGGGTGAGCAGTTCTTC; cdr3_aa: CASSPSTGGLGEQFF; v_call: TRBV7-9; j_call: TRBJ2-1; clone_size: -; d_call: TRBD1
cdr3_nt: TGCGCCAGCAGCCTAACCCTTCTGGAAAACATTCAGTACTTC; cdr3_aa: CASSLTLLENIQYF; v_call: TRBV4-1; j_call: TRBJ2-4; clone_size: -; d_call: -
cdr3_nt: TGTGCCAGCAAGATACAGGGAATTCCAGGTACGCAGTATTTT; cdr3_aa: CASKIQGIPGTQYF; v_call: TRBV27; j_call: TRBJ2-3; clone_size: -; d_call: -
cdr3_nt: TGCGCCAGCAGCTCGGACAGGGCGGGTATCTATGGCTACACCTTC; cdr3_aa: CASSSDRAGIYGYTF; v_call: TRBV4-3; j_call: TRBJ1-2; clone_size: -; d_call: TRBD1
cdr3_nt: TGTGCCATCGCATCTCAGGGGGCCCTATCCTACGAGCAGTACTTC; cdr3_aa: CAIASQGALSYEQYF; v_call: TRBV10-3; j_call: TRBJ2-7; clone_size: few; d_call: TRBD1